Following are 17 T cell receptor beta chains from one sample sequenced in a study of CD8 T cells in ankylosing spondylitis (dated by TCRdb to the late 2010s). Library prep was done by 5' RACE. Sequenced using an Illumina HiSeq 2500. The raw public data were reprocessed by TCRdb itself: fastp quality trimming at Q25, MiXCR clonotype calling, in-frame beta chains only. All rows with the same CDR3 protein become a single entry with the most common DNA and genes. Within this sample are about 36,000 distinct CDR3 sequences, with about 6.3% of them counted one time only. Less than 15% of the sample is in the top ten clones. The sequenced sample consisted of blood, either unsorted or a sorted T cell fraction (not recorded which). All receptors come from a male donor with ankylosing spondylitis or in good health (not recorded which).

This clonotype occurred many times. The rearrangement links TRBV19 to TRBJ2-7, with TRBD2 matching over 11 bases. Per germline, CDR1 LNHDA and CDR2 SQIVND (reference sequence). With 3 bases clipped from V and 3 bases from J, the junction kept 1 base outside the gene matches. This CDR3 contains 14 residues. CDR3 nucleotide sequence: TGTGCCAGTAGTATCCTAGCGGGAGGCTACGAGCAGTACTTC. Its translation is CASSILAGGYEQYF.

This clonotype is labeled medium-sized. The rearrangement joins TRBV6-1 to TRBJ2-1; D is possibly TRBD2 (5 bases). CDR3 size: 15 residues. Germline CDR1 and CDR2: MNHNS and SASEGT. Trimming took off 5 bases at V and 3 bases at J, with 14 bases between the two ends. The CDR3 sequence is CASSQIGRDYNEQFF. The CDR3 coding sequence is TGTGCCAGCAGTCAAATTGGACGGGACTACAATGAGCAGTTCTTC.

This clonotype was found many times. CDR3 region: CASRGLGQGRSYEQYF. CDR3 DNA: TGTGCCAGCAGGGGACTAGGACAGGGGCGCTCCTACGAGCAGTACTTC. This chain links TRBV6-1 with TRBJ2-7; a possible D gene is TRBD1 (9 bases). This CDR3 has 16 amino acids. The V end lost 6 bases, the J end lost 0 bases, and 18 bases lay between the germline ends. Germline CDR1 MNHNS, CDR2 SASEGT.

Ten or more counts support this clonotype. CDR3 sequence: CASSAQGFNTEAFF. For the CDR3, the DNA is TGTGCCAGTAGTGCACAGGGCTTTAACACTGAAGCTTTCTTT. The rearrangement uses TRBV19 and TRBJ1-1, with D maybe TRBD1 (6 bases). From germline, CDR1 is LNHDA and CDR2 SQIVND (reference sequence). There are 14 residues in the CDR3. V dropped 5 bases and J dropped 2 bases, with 12 bases sitting between them.

This clonotype was seen at least ten times. The gene calls are TRBV11-1 and TRBJ2-7; 10 nucleotides align to TRBD2. V shed 5 bases and J 0 bases; nucleotides not matched to a gene: 4. This CDR3 region has 15 residues. The germline CDR1 and CDR2 sequences are SGHAT and FQDESV (reference sequence). This CDR3 reads CASSQLAGDSYEQYF. For the CDR3, the DNA is TGTGCCAGCAGCCAGCTAGCGGGGGACTCCTACGAGCAGTACTTC.

This clonotype was counted at least ten times. The chain couples TRBV23-1 to TRBJ2-7; 7 bases fit TRBD1. TRBV23-1 is an open reading frame, and its role is uncertain. The V and J ends lost 1 base and 5 bases, in that order; junction bases with no gene match: 14. The CDR3 is made up of 17 amino acids. CDR3 amino acids: CASSQFRGPRGSHEQYF. The CDR3 nucleotides read TGCGCCAGCAGTCAATTTCGGGGCCCCAGGGGGTCCCACGAGCAGTACTTC.

This clonotype came up many times. V usage is TRBV7-3 and J usage is TRBJ1-6, with a weak D call TRBD1 (5 bases). This CDR3 region has 15 residues. The V gene's germline CDR1 is SGHTA and CDR2 FQGTGA. V lost 1 base and J 7 bases, leaving 11 bases between the germline ends. The CDR3 coding sequence is TGTGCCAGCAGCTTAAGGGCAGGGACGAATTCACCCCTCCACTTT. Amino acid sequence: CASSLRAGTNSPLHF.

This clonotype was observed many times. This rearrangement joins TRBV12-3 or TRBV12-4 to TRBJ2-3; tentative D call: TRBD2 (6 bases). This CDR3 is 13 amino acids long. Deletions cut 2 bases from V and 5 bases from J, with 8 bases between. For the CDR3, the DNA is TGTGCCAGCAGTTTAATGGAGGGAGATACGCAGTATTTT. Its translation is CASSLMEGDTQYF.

This clonotype was counted many times. The chain couples TRBV7-2 to TRBJ1-2; TRBD1 agrees at 7 bases. Germline values: CDR1 SGHTA, CDR2 FQGNSA. Unmatched junction bases numbered 3, after V lost 1 base and J lost 4 bases. The CDR3 loop spans 14 amino acids. CDR3 sequence (DNA): TGTGCCAGCAGCTTAGGCCCAGGGGGCTATGGCTACACCTTC. Translating it yields CASSLGPGGYGYTF. Supplemented by reference TRBV7-2 and TRBJ1-2, the full variable domain reads GAGVSQSPSNKVTEKGKDVELRCDPISGHTALYWYRQSLGQGLEFLIYFQGNSAPDKSGLPSDRFSAERTGGSVSTLTIQRTQQEDSAVYLCASSLGPGGYGYTFGSGTRLTVV.

This clonotype was counted at least ten times. V is TRBV6-2 or TRBV6-3 and J is TRBJ2-2; D is perhaps TRBD2 (6 bases). The CDR3 totals 18 residues. The V end lost 4 bases, the J end lost 0 bases, and 18 bases lay between the germline ends. Per germline, CDR1 MNHEY and CDR2 SVGEGT. The CDR3 protein is CASSSVIGTGSNTGELFF. CDR3 DNA sequence: TGTGCCAGCAGTTCTGTAATCGGGACTGGATCGAACACCGGGGAGCTGTTTTTT.

This clonotype was recorded at least ten times. The chain combines TRBV6-1 with TRBJ2-3; D is perhaps TRBD2 (6 bases). Trimming removed 5 bases from V and 8 bases from J, with 11 bases in between. The CDR3 extends over 12 amino acids. CDR1 MNHNS and CDR2 SASEGT come from the germline V gene. CDR3: CASSPGVATQYF. CDR3 DNA sequence: TGTGCCAGCAGTCCGGGAGTGGCTACGCAGTATTTT.

This clonotype was seen at least ten times. The V and J genes are TRBV4-1 and TRBJ2-7; D tentatively fits TRBD1 or TRBD2 (5 bases each). This CDR3 contains 16 residues. The V gene lost 3 bases and the J gene lost 3 bases, with 18 bases spanning the gap. Germline V gene data show CDR1 as MGHRA and CDR2 as YSYEKL. The CDR3 DNA reads TGCGCCAGCAGCCAGGAGGCTTCAGGGAGAATCTACGAGCAGTACTTC. Translation gives CASSQEASGRIYEQYF.

This clonotype was counted at least ten times. The rearrangement joins TRBV6-2 or TRBV6-3 to TRBJ2-7; D call uncertain. The CDR3 is made up of 15 amino acids. The V gene's germline CDR1 is MNHEY and CDR2 SVGEGT. Trimming took 7 bases from V and 1 from J, leaving 17 bases between them. The CDR3 sequence is CASTQGTATSYEQYF. CDR3 DNA: TGTGCCAGCACCCAAGGAACAGCAACGTCCTACGAGCAGTACTTC.

This clonotype came up many times. This chain connects TRBV4-3 to TRBJ2-3, with D perhaps matching TRBD2 (6 bases). CDR3 length: 15 amino acids. CDR1 is LGHNA, CDR2 YSLEER, per germline. Trimming removed 8 bases at V and 2 bases at J, with 17 bases between. DNA of the CDR3: TGCGCCAGCGGCGATGGGGGGTCTGTCACAGATACGCAGTATTTT. Amino acids: CASGDGGSVTDTQYF.

At least ten counts were recorded for this clonotype. The V gene is TRBV2, the J gene TRBJ2-1; no definite D call. Germline V lookup: CDR1 SNHLY, CDR2 FYNNEI. Trimming stripped 1 base from V and 6 bases from J, with 4 bases between. This CDR3 is built from 12 residues. This CDR3 reads CASSEGANEQFF. The CDR3 nucleotides are TGTGCCAGCAGTGAAGGGGCCAATGAGCAGTTCTTC. The variable domain in full, completed from reference TRBV2 and TRBJ2-1, reads EPEVTQTPSHQVTQMGQEVILRCVPISNHLYFYWYRQILGQKVEFLVSFYNNEISEKSEIFDDQFSVERPDGSNFTLKIRSTKLEDSAMYFCASSEGANEQFFGPGTRLTVL.

The sample holds many counts of this clonotype. This chain uses TRBV6-1 with TRBJ2-1, with 10 bases aligning to TRBD2. Per the germline V gene, CDR1 is MNHNS and CDR2 is SASEGT. This CDR3 has 15 residues. V lost 6 bases, J lost 3 bases, and 5 bases stayed unmatched. CDR3 sequence: CASSELAGDYNEQFF. The CDR3 DNA reads as TGTGCCAGCAGCGAGCTAGCGGGAGACTACAATGAGCAGTTCTTC.

The chain joins TRBV28 to TRBJ2-1; 7 bases are a match to TRBD1. V shed 6 bases and J 4 bases; nucleotides not matched to a gene: 9. From germline, CDR1 is MDHEN and CDR2 SYDVKM. This CDR3 is built from 15 residues. This chain's CDR3 is CASSLGTALYNEQFF. For the CDR3, the DNA is TGTGCCAGCAGCCTCGGGACAGCCCTTTACAATGAGCAGTTCTTC.